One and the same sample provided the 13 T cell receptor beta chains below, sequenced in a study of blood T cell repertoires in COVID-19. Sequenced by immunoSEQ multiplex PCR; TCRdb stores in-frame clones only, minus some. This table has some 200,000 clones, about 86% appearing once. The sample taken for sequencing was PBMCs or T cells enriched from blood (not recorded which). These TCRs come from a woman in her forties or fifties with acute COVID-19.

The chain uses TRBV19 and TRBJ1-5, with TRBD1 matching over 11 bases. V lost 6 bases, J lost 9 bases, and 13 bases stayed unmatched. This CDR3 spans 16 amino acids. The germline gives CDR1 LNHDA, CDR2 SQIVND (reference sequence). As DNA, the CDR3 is TGTGCCAGTAGCCCCACCACGGGACAGGGGGTTGGGCCCCAGCATTTT. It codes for CASSPTTGQGVGPQHF.

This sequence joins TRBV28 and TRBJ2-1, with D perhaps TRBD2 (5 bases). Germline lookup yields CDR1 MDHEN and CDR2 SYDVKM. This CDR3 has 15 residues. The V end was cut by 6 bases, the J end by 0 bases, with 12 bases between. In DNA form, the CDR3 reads TGTGCCAGCAGCGGACCGGGAAGCTCCTACAATGAGCAGTTCTTC. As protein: CASSGPGSSYNEQFF.

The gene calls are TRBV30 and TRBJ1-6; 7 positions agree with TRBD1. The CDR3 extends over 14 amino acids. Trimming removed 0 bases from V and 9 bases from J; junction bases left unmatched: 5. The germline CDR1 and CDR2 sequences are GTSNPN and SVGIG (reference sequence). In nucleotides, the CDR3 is TGTGCCTGGAGTGTCGAGGGGGCTGCTTCACCCCTCCACTTT. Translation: CAWSVEGAASPLHF.

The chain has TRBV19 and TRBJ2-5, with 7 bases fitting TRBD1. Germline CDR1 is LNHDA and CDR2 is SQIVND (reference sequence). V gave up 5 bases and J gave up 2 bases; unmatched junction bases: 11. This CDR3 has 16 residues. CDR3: CASSPGWGTVQETQYF. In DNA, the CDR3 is TGTGCCAGTAGTCCCGGCTGGGGGACAGTACAAGAGACCCAGTACTTC.

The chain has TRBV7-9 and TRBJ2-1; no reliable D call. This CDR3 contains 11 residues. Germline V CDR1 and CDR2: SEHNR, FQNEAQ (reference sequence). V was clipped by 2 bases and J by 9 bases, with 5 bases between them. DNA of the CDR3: TGTGCCAGCAGCTTACTGAGTGAGCAGTTCTTC. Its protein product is CASSLLSEQFF.

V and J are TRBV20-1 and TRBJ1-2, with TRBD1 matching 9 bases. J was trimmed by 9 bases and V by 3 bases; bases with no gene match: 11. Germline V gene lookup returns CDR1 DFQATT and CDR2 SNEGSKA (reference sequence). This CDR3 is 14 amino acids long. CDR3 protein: CSASKSGTGSSYTF. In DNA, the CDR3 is TGCAGTGCTAGTAAATCAGGGACAGGGAGCAGCTACACCTTC.

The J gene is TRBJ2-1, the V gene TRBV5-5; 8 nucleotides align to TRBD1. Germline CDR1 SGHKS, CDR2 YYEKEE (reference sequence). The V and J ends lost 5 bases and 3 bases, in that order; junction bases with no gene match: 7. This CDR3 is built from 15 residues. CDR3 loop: CASRYDRGDYNEQFF. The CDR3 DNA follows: TGTGCCAGCAGATACGACAGGGGCGACTACAATGAGCAGTTCTTC.

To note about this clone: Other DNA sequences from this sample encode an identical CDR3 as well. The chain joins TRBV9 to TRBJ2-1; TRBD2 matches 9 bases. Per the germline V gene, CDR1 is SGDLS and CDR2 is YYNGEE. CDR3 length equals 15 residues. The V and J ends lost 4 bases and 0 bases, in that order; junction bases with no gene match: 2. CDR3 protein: CASSRAGGSYNEQFF. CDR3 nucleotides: TGTGCCAGCAGCCGAGCGGGAGGCTCCTACAATGAGCAGTTCTTC.

CDR3 region: CASSKTGGGGSTDTQYF. The CDR3, as DNA: TGTGCCAGCAGTAAGACAGGGGGAGGGGGGAGCACAGATACGCAGTATTTT. The V and J genes are TRBV5-4 and TRBJ2-3, with 9 nucleotides matching TRBD1. CDR3 size: 17 residues. Germline-derived CDR1 and CDR2 are SGHNT and YYREEE (reference sequence). Unmatched junction bases numbered 10, after V lost 5 bases and J lost 0 bases.

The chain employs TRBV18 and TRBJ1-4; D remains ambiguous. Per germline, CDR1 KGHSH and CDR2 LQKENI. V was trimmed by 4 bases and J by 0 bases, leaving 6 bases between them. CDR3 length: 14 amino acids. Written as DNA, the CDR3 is TGTGCCAGCTCACGACATCCAACTAATGAAAAACTGTTTTTT. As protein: CASSRHPTNEKLFF.

The CDR3 spells CASSPRTSGNNEQFF. The CDR3 region has the DNA TGCGCCAGCAGCCCCCGGACTAGCGGAAACAATGAGCAGTTCTTC. The chain joins TRBV5-1 to TRBJ2-1; 10 bases map to TRBD2. Looked up from germline, CDR1 is SGHRS and CDR2 is YFSETQ. Germline trimming cut 4 bases from V and 5 bases from J; bases unmatched to any gene: 6. This CDR3 comprises 15 residues.

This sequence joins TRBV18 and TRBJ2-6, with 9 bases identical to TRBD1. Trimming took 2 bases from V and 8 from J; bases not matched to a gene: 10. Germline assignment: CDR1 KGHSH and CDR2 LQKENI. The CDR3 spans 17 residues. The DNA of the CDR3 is TGTGCCAGCTCACCAGTCTCTCAGGACAGGGGTACCAACGTCCTGACTTTC. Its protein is CASSPVSQDRGTNVLTF.

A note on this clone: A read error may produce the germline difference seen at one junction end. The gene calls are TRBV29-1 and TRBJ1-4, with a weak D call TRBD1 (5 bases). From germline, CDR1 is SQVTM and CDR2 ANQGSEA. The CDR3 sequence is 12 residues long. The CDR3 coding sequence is TGCAGCGTAGAAGACAGTGATGAAAAACTGTTTTTT. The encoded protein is CSVEDSDEKLFF.